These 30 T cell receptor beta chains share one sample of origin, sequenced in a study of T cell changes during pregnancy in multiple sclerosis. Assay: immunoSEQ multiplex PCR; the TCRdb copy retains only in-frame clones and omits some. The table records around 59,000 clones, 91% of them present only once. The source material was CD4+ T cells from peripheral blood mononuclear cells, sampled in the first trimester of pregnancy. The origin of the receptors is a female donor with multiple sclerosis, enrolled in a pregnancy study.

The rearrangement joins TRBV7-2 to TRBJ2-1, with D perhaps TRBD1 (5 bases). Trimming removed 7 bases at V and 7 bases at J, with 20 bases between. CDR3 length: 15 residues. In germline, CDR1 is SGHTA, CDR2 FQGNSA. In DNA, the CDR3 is TGTGCCAGCACCGAACTGGGCAGGGTTAGTAATGAGCAGTTCTTC. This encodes CASTELGRVSNEQFF.

CDR3 sequence (DNA): TGTGCCAGCAGAACCTCAGGGTTTACTCTAAACACTGAAGCTTTCTTT. Encoded protein: CASRTSGFTLNTEAFF. V usage is TRBV28 and J usage is TRBJ1-1; D might be TRBD1 (5 bases). Between the trimmed V and J ends, which lost 6 bases and 2 bases, there was a span of 19 bases. This CDR3 has 16 residues. CDR1 MDHEN and CDR2 SYDVKM come from the germline V gene.

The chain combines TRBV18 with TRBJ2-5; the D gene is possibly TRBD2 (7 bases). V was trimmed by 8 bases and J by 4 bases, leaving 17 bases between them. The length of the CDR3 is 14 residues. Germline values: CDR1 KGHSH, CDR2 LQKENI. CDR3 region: CASRRGGQRETQYF. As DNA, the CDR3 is TGTGCCAGCAGACGCGGGGGCCAGAGAGAGACCCAGTACTTC.

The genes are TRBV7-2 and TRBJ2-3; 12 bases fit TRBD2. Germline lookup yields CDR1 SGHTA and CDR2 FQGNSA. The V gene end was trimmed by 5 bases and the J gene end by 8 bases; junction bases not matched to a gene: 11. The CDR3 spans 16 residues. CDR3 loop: CASSRTSGDLGGTQYF. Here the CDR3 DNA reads TGTGCCAGCAGCAGGACTAGCGGGGACCTCGGAGGTACGCAGTATTTT.

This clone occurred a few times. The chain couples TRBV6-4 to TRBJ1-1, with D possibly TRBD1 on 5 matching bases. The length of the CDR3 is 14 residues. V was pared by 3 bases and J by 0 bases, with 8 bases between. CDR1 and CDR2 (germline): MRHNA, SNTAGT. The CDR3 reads CASSEGVLNTEAFF. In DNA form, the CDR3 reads TGTGCCAGCAGTGAAGGGGTACTGAACACTGAAGCTTTCTTT.

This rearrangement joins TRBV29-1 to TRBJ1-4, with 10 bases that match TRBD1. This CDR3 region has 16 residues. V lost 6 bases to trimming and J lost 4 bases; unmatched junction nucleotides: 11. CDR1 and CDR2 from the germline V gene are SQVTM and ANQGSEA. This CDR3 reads CSVEPPTGGVNEKLFF. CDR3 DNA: TGCAGCGTAGAGCCCCCGACAGGGGGCGTTAATGAAAAACTGTTTTTT.

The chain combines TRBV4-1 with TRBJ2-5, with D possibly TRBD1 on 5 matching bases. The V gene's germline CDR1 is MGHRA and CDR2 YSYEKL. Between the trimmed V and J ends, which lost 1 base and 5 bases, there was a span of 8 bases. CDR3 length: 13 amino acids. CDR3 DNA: TGCGCCAGCAGCCAAGGACAGAGGGAGACCCAGTACTTC. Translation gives CASSQGQRETQYF.

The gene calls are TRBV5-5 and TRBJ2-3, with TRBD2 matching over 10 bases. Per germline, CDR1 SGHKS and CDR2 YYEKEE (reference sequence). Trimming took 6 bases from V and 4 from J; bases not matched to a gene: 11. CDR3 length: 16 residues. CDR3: CASNRPGLAIPDTQYF. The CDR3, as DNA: TGTGCCAGCAACCGACCGGGACTAGCGATACCAGATACGCAGTATTTT.

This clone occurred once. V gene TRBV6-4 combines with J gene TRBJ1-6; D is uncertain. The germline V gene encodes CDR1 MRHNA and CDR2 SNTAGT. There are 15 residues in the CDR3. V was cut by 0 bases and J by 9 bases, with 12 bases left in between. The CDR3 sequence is CASSDSTGMRSPLHF. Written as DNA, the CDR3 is TGTGCCAGCAGTGACTCGACGGGAATGCGTTCACCCCTCCACTTT.

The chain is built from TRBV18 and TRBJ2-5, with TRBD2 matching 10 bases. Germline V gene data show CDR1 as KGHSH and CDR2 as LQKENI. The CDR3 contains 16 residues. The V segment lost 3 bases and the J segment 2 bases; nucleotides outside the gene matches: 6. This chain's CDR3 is CASSPNKLAGQETQYF. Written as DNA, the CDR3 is TGTGCCAGCTCACCGAATAAACTAGCGGGGCAAGAGACCCAGTACTTC.

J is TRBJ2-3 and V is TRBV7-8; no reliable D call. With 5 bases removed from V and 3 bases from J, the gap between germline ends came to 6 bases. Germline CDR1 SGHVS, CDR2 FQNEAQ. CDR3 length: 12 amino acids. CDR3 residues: CASSHITDTQYF. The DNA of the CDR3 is TGTGCCAGCAGCCACATAACAGATACGCAGTATTTT.

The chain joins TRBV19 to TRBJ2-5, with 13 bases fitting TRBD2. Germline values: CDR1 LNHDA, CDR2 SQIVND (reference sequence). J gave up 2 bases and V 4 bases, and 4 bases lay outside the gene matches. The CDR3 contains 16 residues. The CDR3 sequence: CASSKRTSGGQETQYF. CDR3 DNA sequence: TGTGCCAGTAGTAAACGGACTAGCGGGGGACAAGAGACCCAGTACTTC.

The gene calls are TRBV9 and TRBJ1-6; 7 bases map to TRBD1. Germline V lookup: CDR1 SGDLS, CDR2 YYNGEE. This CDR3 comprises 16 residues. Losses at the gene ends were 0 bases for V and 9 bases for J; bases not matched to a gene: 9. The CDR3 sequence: CASSVGGGVGASPLHF. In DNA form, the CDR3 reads TGTGCCAGCAGCGTAGGAGGGGGCGTAGGAGCTTCACCCCTCCACTTT.

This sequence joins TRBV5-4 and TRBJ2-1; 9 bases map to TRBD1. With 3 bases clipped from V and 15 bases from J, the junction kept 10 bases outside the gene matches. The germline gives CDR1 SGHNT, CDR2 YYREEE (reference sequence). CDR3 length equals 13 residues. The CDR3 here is CASSSPQGQGPFF. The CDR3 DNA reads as TGTGCCAGCAGCTCCCCTCAGGGACAGGGCCCGTTCTTC.

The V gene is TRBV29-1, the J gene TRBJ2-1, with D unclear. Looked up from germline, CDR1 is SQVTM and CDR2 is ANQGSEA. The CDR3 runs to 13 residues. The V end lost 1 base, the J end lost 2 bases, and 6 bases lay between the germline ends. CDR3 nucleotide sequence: TGCAGCGTTGAAGTAACTACCTACAATGAGCAGTTCTTC. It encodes CSVEVTTYNEQFF.

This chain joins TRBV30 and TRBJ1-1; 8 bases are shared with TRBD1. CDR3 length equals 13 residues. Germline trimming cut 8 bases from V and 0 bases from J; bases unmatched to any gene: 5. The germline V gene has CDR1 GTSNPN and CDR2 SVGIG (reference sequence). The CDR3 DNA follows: TGTGCCGGAGACAGGGGAATGAACACTGAAGCTTTCTTT. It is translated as CAGDRGMNTEAFF.

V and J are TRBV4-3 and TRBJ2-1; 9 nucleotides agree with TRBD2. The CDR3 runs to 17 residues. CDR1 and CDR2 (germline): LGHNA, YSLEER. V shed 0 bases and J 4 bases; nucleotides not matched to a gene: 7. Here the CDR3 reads CASSQDLPSGTYNEQFF. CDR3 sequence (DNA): TGCGCCAGCAGCCAAGATCTCCCTAGCGGGACATACAATGAGCAGTTCTTC.

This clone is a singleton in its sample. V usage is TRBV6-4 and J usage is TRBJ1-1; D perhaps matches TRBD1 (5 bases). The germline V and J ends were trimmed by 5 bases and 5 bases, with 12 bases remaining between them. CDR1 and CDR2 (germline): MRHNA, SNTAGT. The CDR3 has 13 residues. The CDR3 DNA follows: TGTGCCAGCAGTCGGGACGGGGGAACTGAAGCTTTCTTT. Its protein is CASSRDGGTEAFF.

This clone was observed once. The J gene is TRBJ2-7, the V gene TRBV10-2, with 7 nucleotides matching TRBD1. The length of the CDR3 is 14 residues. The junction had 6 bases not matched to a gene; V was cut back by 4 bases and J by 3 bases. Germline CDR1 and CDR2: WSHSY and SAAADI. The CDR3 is CASSGQGGSYEQYF. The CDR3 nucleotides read TGCGCCAGCAGTGGACAGGGTGGAAGCTACGAGCAGTACTTC.

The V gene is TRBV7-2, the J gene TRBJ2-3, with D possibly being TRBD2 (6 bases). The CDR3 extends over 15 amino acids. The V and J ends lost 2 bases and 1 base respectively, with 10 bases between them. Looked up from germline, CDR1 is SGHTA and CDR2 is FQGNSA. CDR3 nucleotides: TGTGCCAGCAGCTTAAGCCCGGGAGGCACAGATACGCAGTATTTT. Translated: CASSLSPGGTDTQYF.

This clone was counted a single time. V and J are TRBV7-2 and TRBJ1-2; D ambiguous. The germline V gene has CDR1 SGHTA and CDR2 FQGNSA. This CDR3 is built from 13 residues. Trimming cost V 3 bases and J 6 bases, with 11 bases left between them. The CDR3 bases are TGTGCCAGCAGCTTTGGGAGGGCCGATGGCTACACCTTC. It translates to CASSFGRADGYTF.

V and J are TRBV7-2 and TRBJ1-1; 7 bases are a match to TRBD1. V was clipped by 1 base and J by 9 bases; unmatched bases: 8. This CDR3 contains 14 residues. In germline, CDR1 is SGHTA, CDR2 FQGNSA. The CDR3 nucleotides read TGTGCCAGCAGCTTAGACCGCCGGGACAGCAAAGCTTTCTTT. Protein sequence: CASSLDRRDSKAFF.

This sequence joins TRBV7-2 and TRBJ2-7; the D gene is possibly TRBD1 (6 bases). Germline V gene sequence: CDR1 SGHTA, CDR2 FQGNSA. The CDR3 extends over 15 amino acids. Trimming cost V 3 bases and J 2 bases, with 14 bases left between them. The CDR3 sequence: CASSFDRRLTYEQYF. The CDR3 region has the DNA TGTGCCAGCAGCTTTGACAGGAGACTTACCTACGAGCAGTACTTC.

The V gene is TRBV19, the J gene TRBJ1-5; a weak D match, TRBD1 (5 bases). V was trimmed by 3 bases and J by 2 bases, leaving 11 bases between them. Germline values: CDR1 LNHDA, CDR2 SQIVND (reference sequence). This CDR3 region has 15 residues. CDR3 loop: CASSIEGAGNQPQHF. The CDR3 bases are TGTGCCAGTAGTATCGAAGGGGCAGGCAATCAGCCCCAGCATTTT.

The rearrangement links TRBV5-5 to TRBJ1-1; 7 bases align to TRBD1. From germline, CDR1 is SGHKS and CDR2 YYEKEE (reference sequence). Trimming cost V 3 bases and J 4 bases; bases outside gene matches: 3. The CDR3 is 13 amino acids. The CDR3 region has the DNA TGTGCCAGCAGCTCCCCAGGGGGCACTGAAGCTTTCTTT. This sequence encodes CASSSPGGTEAFF.

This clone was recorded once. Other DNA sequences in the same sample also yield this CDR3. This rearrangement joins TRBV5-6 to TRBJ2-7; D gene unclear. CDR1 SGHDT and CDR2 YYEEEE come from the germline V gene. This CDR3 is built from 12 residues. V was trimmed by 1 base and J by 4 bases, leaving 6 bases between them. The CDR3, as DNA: TGTGCCAGCAGCTTGTCGGGTTACGAGCAGTACTTC. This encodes CASSLSGYEQYF.

The CDR3 spells CASSLQGKNEKLFF. Here the CDR3 DNA reads TGCGCCAGCAGCCTTCAGGGAAAGAATGAAAAACTGTTTTTT. The gene calls are TRBV5-1 and TRBJ1-4; tentatively, D is TRBD1 (5 bases). Germline CDR1 and CDR2: SGHRS and YFSETQ. The CDR3 has 14 amino acids. V shed 4 bases and J shed 5 bases, with 12 bases lying between them. The full variable domain, rest sourced from reference TRBV5-1 and TRBJ1-4, is KAGVTQTPRYLIKTRGQQVTLSCSPISGHRSVSWYQQTPGQGLQFLFEYFSETQRNKGNFPGRFSGRQFSNSRSEMNVSTLELGDSALYLCASSLQGKNEKLFFGSGTQLSVL.

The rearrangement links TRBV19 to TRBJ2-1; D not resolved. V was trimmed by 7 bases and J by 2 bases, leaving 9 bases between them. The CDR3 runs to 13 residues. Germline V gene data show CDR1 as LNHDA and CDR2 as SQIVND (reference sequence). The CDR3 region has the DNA TGTGCCAGTATTTCTGACACCTACAATGAGCAGTTCTTC. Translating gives CASISDTYNEQFF.

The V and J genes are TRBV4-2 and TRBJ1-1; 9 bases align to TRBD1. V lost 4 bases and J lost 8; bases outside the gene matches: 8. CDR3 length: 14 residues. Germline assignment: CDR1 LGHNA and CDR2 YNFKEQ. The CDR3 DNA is TGTGCCAGCAGCCCATCGGACAGGGGCATCGAAGCTTTCTTT. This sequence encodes CASSPSDRGIEAFF.

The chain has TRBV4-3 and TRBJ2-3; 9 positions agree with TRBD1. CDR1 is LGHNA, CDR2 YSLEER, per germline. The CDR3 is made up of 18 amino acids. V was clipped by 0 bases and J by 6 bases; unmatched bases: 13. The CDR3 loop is CASSQDAGQGRSGDTQYF. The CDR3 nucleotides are TGCGCCAGCAGCCAAGATGCGGGACAGGGACGGAGCGGGGATACGCAGTATTTT.